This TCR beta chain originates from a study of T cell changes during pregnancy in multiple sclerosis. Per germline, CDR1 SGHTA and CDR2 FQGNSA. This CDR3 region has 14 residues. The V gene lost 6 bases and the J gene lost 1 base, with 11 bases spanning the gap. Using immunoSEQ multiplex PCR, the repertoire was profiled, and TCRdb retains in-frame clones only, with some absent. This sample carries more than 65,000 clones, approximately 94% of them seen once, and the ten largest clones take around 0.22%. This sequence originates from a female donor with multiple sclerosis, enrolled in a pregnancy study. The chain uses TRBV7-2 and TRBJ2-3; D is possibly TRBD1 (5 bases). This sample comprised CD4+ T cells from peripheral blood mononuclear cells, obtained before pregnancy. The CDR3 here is CASSRVQGTDTQYF. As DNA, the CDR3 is TGTGCCAGCAGTAGAGTACAGGGCACAGATACGCAGTATTTT.